These T cell receptor beta chains were read from a single sample in a study of identical twins. Each CDR3 protein gets one entry after TCRdb re-called the 5' RACE reads with MiXCR. The repertoire includes about 890,000 distinct CDR3 sequences, approximately 13% of them detected once, and around 1.5% sits in the top ten. The sample also formed part of further work on yellow fever vaccine responses in identical twins.

Sequencing used PBMCs. Source of these receptors: a woman aged 18-29 years in good health. Both conserved end residues are part of each CDR3. Each record gives: J gene, clone size, D gene, V gene, CDR3 DNA, CDR3 protein. D genes are given only for firm matches. For some rows the clone size is stated as once, few or many, or as a class when expanded; others skip it.

>TRBJ1-1|NA|NA|TRBV2
TGTGCCAGCAGAATCTCGCACGCTGAAGCTTTCTTT
CASRISHAEAFF
>TRBJ1-2|many|TRBD1|TRBV20-1
TGCAGTGCTAGAGTGGGACAGGGGGAACTTGGCTACACCTTC
CSARVGQGELGYTF
>TRBJ1-4|NA|NA|TRBV7-9
TGTGCCAGCAGCTTTCAGGAAAAACTGTTTTTT
CASSFQEKLFF
>TRBJ2-3|few|TRBD2|TRBV6-5
TGTGCCAGCAGTTACCTGGCGGGAGAGCCAGATACGCAGTATTTT
CASSYLAGEPDTQYF
>TRBJ2-5|NA|NA|TRBV12-3/TRBV12-4
TGTGCCAGCAGCAGTAGAGCGCGGAGGGAGACCCAGTACTTC
CASSSRARRETQYF
>TRBJ1-1|many|NA|TRBV4-1
TGCGCCAGCAGCCAACGACAGGAAACAGGCGAGGCTTTCTTT
CASSQRQETGEAFF
>TRBJ2-2|NA|TRBD2|TRBV7-9
TGTGCCAGCAGCCGGCGCGGGGGGGCTGGAGACGCCGGGGAGCTGTTTTTT
CASSRRGGAGDAGELFF
>TRBJ2-2|once|NA|TRBV6-5
TGTGCCAGCAGTATACCGGGACTTAACACCGGGGAGCTGTTTTTT
CASSIPGLNTGELFF
>TRBJ2-5|few|TRBD1|TRBV6-1
TGTGCCAGCAGTACAACAGGGGGCAGCATGCAGCAGACCCAGTACTTC
CASSTTGGSMQQTQYF
>TRBJ2-7|NA|TRBD2|TRBV20-1
TGCAGTGCTGGACCGGGAGGCCGCTCCTACGAGCAGTACTTC
CSAGPGGRSYEQYF
>TRBJ2-5|few|NA|TRBV3-1
TGTGCCAGCAGCTACCCAGGGTTCCAAGAGACCCAGTACTTC
CASSYPGFQETQYF
>TRBJ1-1|few|NA|TRBV24-1
TGTGCCACCAGTGATCCTTCAGGGAAAACTGAAGCTTTCTTT
CATSDPSGKTEAFF
>TRBJ2-6|few|TRBD2|TRBV12-3/TRBV12-4
TGTGCCAGCAGGAAAGGGCTAGCGGGAGTCACTGGGGCCAACGTCCTGACTTTC
CASRKGLAGVTGANVLTF
>TRBJ2-7|many|NA|TRBV5-1
TGCGCCAGCAGCTTGGAGGGGAGCTCCTACGAGCAGTACTTC
CASSLEGSSYEQYF
>TRBJ2-2|NA|NA|TRBV24-1
TGTGCCACCAGCCCCGACAGAAACACCGGGGAGCTGTTTTTT
CATSPDRNTGELFF
>TRBJ2-5|NA|TRBD2|TRBV9
TGTGCCAGCAGCGTAGCTACCTATATCGGGGGGGCCCCTGAAGAGACCCAGTACTTC
CASSVATYIGGAPEETQYF
>TRBJ2-1|once|TRBD1|TRBV6-2/TRBV6-3
TGTGCCAGCAGTACAGAAGGGGGCTATGAGCAGTTCTTC
CASSTEGGYEQFF
>TRBJ1-5|NA|NA|TRBV6-5
TGTGCCAGCAGTTCTACTTTCAATCAGCCCCAGCATTTT
CASSSTFNQPQHF
>TRBJ2-7|few|TRBD2|TRBV5-1
TGCGCCAGCAGCTGGGGACTAGCGGGAGTTCGCTCCTACGAGCAGTACTTC
CASSWGLAGVRSYEQYF
>TRBJ2-2|NA|TRBD2|TRBV27
TGTGCCAGCGGCAGACTAGCGGGTCAAACCGGGGAGCTGTTTTTT
CASGRLAGQTGELFF
>TRBJ2-7|NA|NA|TRBV3-1
TGTGCCAGCAGCCAAATACCAGGTTTCAGCTCCTACGAGCAGTACTTC
CASSQIPGFSSYEQYF
>TRBJ2-7|few|TRBD1|TRBV20-1
TGCAGTGCTAGAGTTTCGGGACAGGGAGTCGGGGTTCGGGGAGTGGGTTCCTACGAGCAGTACTTC
CSARVSGQGVGVRGVGSYEQYF
>TRBJ2-1|NA|TRBD2|TRBV27
TGTGCCAGCAGTTTATATTTAGCGGGAGGGGAGGATGAGCAGTTCTTC
CASSLYLAGGEDEQFF
>TRBJ2-7|many|TRBD1|TRBV7-6
TGTGCCAGCAGCTCAGGGGGTACGTCCTACGAGCAGTACTTC
CASSSGGTSYEQYF
>TRBJ1-4|few|NA|TRBV6-1
TGTGCCAGCAGAAAGAAGTCCGCAGGGGCTGGGGAAAAACTGTTTTTT
CASRKKSAGAGEKLFF
>TRBJ2-7|few|NA|TRBV5-1
TGCGCCAGCAGCACCTCGTGGGACTTCTCGTACGAGCAGTACTTC
CASSTSWDFSYEQYF
>TRBJ2-7|NA|TRBD1|TRBV3-1
TGTGCCAGCAGCCAACCGGGACAGGGCCTCTACGAGCAGTACTTC
CASSQPGQGLYEQYF